This passage covers 17 T cell receptor beta chains from one sample sequenced in a study of brain T cells in children with intractable seizures. The table came from immunoSEQ multiplex PCR; TCRdb's copy has only in-frame clones and leaves some out. The table shows under 150,000 clones, with approximately 94% occurring only once. Sequencing was performed on peripheral blood, taken at surgery. The receptors come from a boy younger than two with hemimegalencephaly and intractable seizures.

The chain is built from TRBV2 and TRBJ2-7; 13 bases are shared with TRBD2. J gave up 1 base and V 11 bases, and 5 bases lay outside the gene matches. The CDR3 has 14 residues. Germline loops: CDR1 SNHLY, CDR2 FYNNEI. The CDR3 coding sequence is TGTGCCGCATCGGGACTAGCGGGGTCCTACGAGCAGTACTTC. Amino acid sequence: CAASGLAGSYEQYF.

This clone was observed a single time. The chain joins TRBV5-4 to TRBJ1-2; D unresolved. CDR1 SGHNT and CDR2 YYREEE come from the germline V gene (reference sequence). Trimming pared 2 bases from V and 1 base from J, leaving 6 bases between. The CDR3 extends over 13 amino acids. CDR3 DNA: TGTGCCAGCAGCTTATCAGATAACTATGGCTACACCTTC. It translates to CASSLSDNYGYTF.

The rearrangement uses TRBV29-1 and TRBJ1-6; a possible D gene is TRBD1 (5 bases). Germline V gene sequence: CDR1 SQVTM, CDR2 ANQGSEA. CDR3 length: 16 amino acids. Trimming left V 7 bases short and J 4 bases short, with 20 bases between. CDR3 region: CSARVGGDSYNSPLHF. CDR3 bases: TGCAGCGCCAGGGTCGGGGGGGACTCTTATAATTCACCCCTCCACTTT.

This chain uses TRBV7-3 with TRBJ2-1; TRBD1 matches at 8 bases. This CDR3 is 19 amino acids long. After removal of 10 bases from V and 0 bases from J, the junction contained 20 bases not matched to a gene. Germline V CDR1 and CDR2: SGHTA, FQGTGA. CDR3 sequence (DNA): TGTGCCATGAGCCCCTTTCCCATTAGCACAGGGGGCTCCTACAATGAGCAGTTCTTC. Protein: CAMSPFPISTGGSYNEQFF. The complete variable domain, with remaining parts taken from reference TRBV7-3 and TRBJ2-1, reads GAGVSQTPSNKVTEKGKYVELRCDPISGHTALYWYRQSLGQGPEFLIYFQGTGAADDSGLPNDRFFAVRPEGSVSTLKIQRTERGDSAVYLCAMSPFPISTGGSYNEQFFGPGTRLTVL.

The rearrangement joins TRBV18 to TRBJ2-3; either TRBD1 or TRBD2 may fit D (5 bases each). CDR1 and CDR2 from the germline V gene are KGHSH and LQKENI. The CDR3 length is 16 residues. V lost 5 bases and J 2 bases, leaving 17 bases between the germline ends. The CDR3 protein is CASSLGDPRDTDTQYF. The CDR3 nucleotides are TGTGCCAGCTCATTGGGGGACCCGAGGGACACAGATACGCAGTATTTT.

A single count supports this clone. The V call is TRBV11-2, the J call TRBJ2-7; D is undetermined. V lost 1 base and J lost 3, with 13 bases in between. There are 15 residues in the CDR3. Germline CDR1 reads SGHAT; CDR2 reads FQNNGV. CDR3 sequence: CASSLALALSYEQYF. CDR3 DNA: TGTGCCAGCAGCTTAGCGTTAGCCCTAAGCTACGAGCAGTACTTC. Together with reference TRBV11-2 and TRBJ2-7, the CDR3 gives the full variable domain: EAGVAQSPRYKIIEKRQSVAFWCNPISGHATLYWYQQILGQGPKLLIQFQNNGVVDDSQLPKDRFSAERLKGVDSTLKIQPAKLEDSAVYLCASSLALALSYEQYFGPGTRLTVT.

The genes are TRBV7-3 and TRBJ2-7; the D is unclear. CDR1 and CDR2 (germline): SGHTA, FQGTGA. Trimming shortened V by 5 bases and J by 3 bases, and 17 bases separated the two germline ends. The CDR3 is 15 amino acids. This chain's CDR3 is CASSAYPGPRYEQYF. The CDR3 DNA is TGTGCCAGCAGCGCGTACCCCGGGCCCCGCTACGAGCAGTACTTC. Together with reference TRBV7-3 and TRBJ2-7, the CDR3 gives the full variable domain: GAGVSQTPSNKVTEKGKYVELRCDPISGHTALYWYRQSLGQGPEFLIYFQGTGAADDSGLPNDRFFAVRPEGSVSTLKIQRTERGDSAVYLCASSAYPGPRYEQYFGPGTRLTVT.

This rearrangement joins TRBV28 to TRBJ2-7; D is possibly TRBD2 (6 bases). CDR3 length equals 14 residues. V was clipped by 6 bases and J by 6 bases, with 18 bases between them. Per germline, CDR1 MDHEN and CDR2 SYDVKM. The CDR3 region is CASRRDQLLGEQYF. The CDR3 DNA reads TGTGCCAGCAGGCGGGATCAGCTTCTAGGCGAGCAGTACTTC.

V gene TRBV6-2 or TRBV6-3 combines with J gene TRBJ2-3; maybe TRBD2 (6 bases). V lost 6 bases and J 4 bases, leaving 11 bases between the germline ends. This CDR3 has 13 amino acids. Germline V gene lookup returns CDR1 MNHEY and CDR2 SVGEGT. The CDR3 here is CASSRRLADTQYF. CDR3 DNA sequence: TGTGCCAGCAGCCGGAGACTAGCAGATACGCAGTATTTT.

V usage is TRBV6-5 and J usage is TRBJ2-1, with TRBD2 matching over 14 bases. Germline V gene data show CDR1 as MNHEY and CDR2 as SVGAGI. Trimming took 6 bases from V and 7 from J; bases not matched to a gene: 2. This CDR3 region has 14 residues. The CDR3 nucleotides read TGTGCCAGCAGGGGACTAGCGGGAGTAAATGAGCAGTTCTTC. Amino acid sequence: CASRGLAGVNEQFF.

CDR3 in DNA: TGTGCCAGCAGTTGCCTACTAGCGGGAGGGCCAGATACGCAGTATTTT. This translates into CASSCLLAGGPDTQYF. V is TRBV6-8 and J is TRBJ2-3, with TRBD2 matching over 13 bases. Germline V gene lookup returns CDR1 MNHGY and CDR2 SAAAGT. This CDR3 comprises 16 residues. V was pared by 4 bases and J by 4 bases, with 5 bases of the junction left unmatched.

The V call is TRBV3-1 (or the pseudogene TRBV3-2), the J call TRBJ2-3; weak D call: TRBD2 (7 bases). This CDR3 is built from 18 residues. V lost 4 bases and J 0 bases, leaving 20 bases between the germline ends. Germline V gives CDR1 LGHDT, CDR2 YNNKEL (reference sequence). CDR3 sequence (DNA): TGTGCCAGCAGCCCCGGGCCCGGGGGGCCCACTAGCACAGATACGCAGTATTTT. Translation: CASSPGPGGPTSTDTQYF.

The gene calls are TRBV27 and TRBJ1-6; D perhaps matches TRBD1 (5 bases). CDR3 length: 16 residues. Trimming removed 2 bases from V and 7 bases from J, with 15 bases in between. Looked up from germline, CDR1 is MNHEY and CDR2 is SMNVEV (reference sequence). The CDR3 DNA follows: TGTGCCAGCAGTTTAATTTCCAGGGATAGAAATTCACCCCTCCACTTT. The encoded protein is CASSLISRDRNSPLHF.

The chain combines TRBV28 with TRBJ1-2; possible D gene TRBD1, 6 bases. With 8 bases removed from V and 6 bases from J, the gap between germline ends came to 25 bases. CDR3 length equals 16 residues. Germline CDR1 reads MDHEN; CDR2 reads SYDVKM. The CDR3 spells CASAKGKGTPINGYTF. Written as DNA, the CDR3 is TGTGCCAGCGCAAAGGGGAAGGGGACACCTATCAATGGCTACACCTTC.

The chain has TRBV6-1 and TRBJ1-2; tentative D call: TRBD1 (5 bases). The germline V and J ends were trimmed by 0 bases and 11 bases, with 10 bases remaining between them. CDR1 and CDR2 (germline): MNHNS, SASEGT. This CDR3 spans 12 amino acids. CDR3 in amino acids: CASSEADSLYTF. The CDR3 bases are TGTGCCAGCAGTGAAGCCGACAGCTTGTACACCTTC.

The chain has TRBV21-1 and TRBJ1-1; the table's D call of TRBD1 was not tested on the DNA. TRBV21-1 is labeled a pseudogene. The CDR3 runs 18 residues. CDR3 in amino acids: CASSKGPHDRGPVTEAFF. In DNA, the CDR3 is TGTGCCAGCAGCAAAGGGCCGCACGACAGGGGGCCGGTGACTGAAGCTTTCTTT.

This clone is a singleton in its sample. The chain joins TRBV11-2 to TRBJ2-7; 8 bases map to TRBD2. Trimming removed 3 bases from V and 5 bases from J; junction bases left unmatched: 9. This CDR3 region has 15 residues. The germline CDR1 and CDR2 sequences are SGHAT and FQNNGV. CDR3 region: CASSFAGLGGDEQYF. The CDR3 DNA is TGTGCCAGCAGCTTTGCGGGACTAGGGGGAGACGAGCAGTACTTC.